This T cell receptor beta chain was retrieved from a study of blood T cells in healthy people across ages. Study-wide results and limits: A roughly linear age-dependent decrease characterized TCR beta diversity per million T cells.

Extractions gave at least 5.5 micrograms of total RNA per sample. Notes on this clonotype: The target antigen is unknown.

Germline trimming cut 3 bases from V and 3 bases from J; bases unmatched to any gene: 4. The CDR3 has 13 amino acids. Germline V gene sequence: CDR1 DFQATT, CDR2 SNEGSKA (reference sequence). Primers used in a second PCR of about 6 to 11 cycles were a sample-barcoded 5' primer and a J-beta primer mix. Through a template-switch adaptor with 12 random nucleotides, each cDNA molecule received a tag. TCRdb recomputed calls from the 5' RACE reads with MiXCR, one row per CDR3 protein. This table has 890,000 or so distinct CDR3 sequences, 55% to 65% appearing once. This TCR came from a man in his thirties or forties in good health. V usage is TRBV20-1 and J usage is TRBJ2-7; TRBD2 matches at 8 bases. The sequenced sample was blood. The CDR3 DNA reads as TGCAGTGCTAGTCGGGGGGGGAACTACGAGCAGTACTTC. It is translated as CSASRGGNYEQYF.